Each of the 15 T cell receptor beta chains below was sequenced from the same sample in a study of blood T cell repertoires in COVID-19. Assay used: immunoSEQ multiplex PCR; TCRdb lists only in-frame clones, some missing. The sample gives a few hundred thousand clones, about 90% of which show up once; approximately 14% is in the top ten. The specimen was PBMCs or T cells enriched from blood (not recorded which). The receptors originated from a woman aged 50 to 65 with acute COVID-19.

With respect to this clone: Other DNA sequences in this specimen translate into the identical CDR3. The genes are TRBV5-1 and TRBJ1-3; D unresolved. The CDR3 spans 14 residues. The germline V gene encodes CDR1 SGHRS and CDR2 YFSETQ. The ends were cut back, 0 bases at V and 0 bases at J, with 4 bases in the middle. The CDR3: CASSLDSSGNTIYF. CDR3 DNA: TGCGCCAGCAGCTTGGACAGCTCTGGAAACACCATATATTTT.

Comments on this clone: Other nucleotide sequences in the sample specify the same CDR3. CDR3 nucleotide sequence: TGTGCCAGCAGTCCCCGGGGGACCTACGAGCAGTACTTC. Residues: CASSPRGTYEQYF. The V and J genes are TRBV7-9 and TRBJ2-7; possibly TRBD2 for D (6 bases). CDR1 is SEHNR and CDR2 is FQNEAQ in the germline V gene (reference sequence). The CDR3 is 13 residues long. Trimming removed 6 bases from V and 2 bases from J, with 11 bases in between.

V gene TRBV4-1 combines with J gene TRBJ2-6; the match to TRBD1 covers 8 bases. Trimming removed 3 bases from V and 0 bases from J; junction bases left unmatched: 1. The CDR3 has 16 residues. CDR1 is MGHRA and CDR2 is YSYEKL in the germline V gene. Here the CDR3 DNA reads TGCGCCAGCAGCCACGACAGGGGCTCTGGGGCCAACGTCCTGACTTTC. Protein: CASSHDRGSGANVLTF.

The CDR3 sequence is CASSQDGRQTGRSTEAFF. The CDR3 coding sequence is TGCGCCAGCAGCCAAGACGGGAGACAGACCGGAAGGAGCACTGAAGCTTTCTTT. The chain couples TRBV4-1 to TRBJ1-1; maybe TRBD1 (5 bases). CDR1 and CDR2 (germline): MGHRA, YSYEKL. Trimming took off 0 bases at V and 4 bases at J, with 21 bases between the two ends. The CDR3 contains 18 residues.

The chain has TRBV7-3 and TRBJ2-3; D possibly corresponds to TRBD1 (6 bases). V lost 3 bases, J lost 2 bases, and 9 bases lay in between. There are 14 residues in the CDR3. Germline loops: CDR1 SGHTA, CDR2 FQGTGA. As DNA, the CDR3 is TGTGCCAGCAGCTTCACAGGGTACACAGATACGCAGTATTTT. It encodes CASSFTGYTDTQYF.

The J gene is TRBJ1-5, the V gene TRBV27; D is unclear. Looked up from germline, CDR1 is MNHEY and CDR2 is SMNVEV (reference sequence). The ends were cut back, 7 bases at V and 1 base at J, with 11 bases in the middle. The CDR3 spans 14 residues. The CDR3 sequence is CASNLGGSNQPQHF. The CDR3 nucleotides read TGTGCCAGCAATTTGGGAGGGAGCAATCAGCCCCAGCATTTT.

The J gene is TRBJ2-7, the V gene TRBV7-8, with 7 bases that match TRBD2. With V trimmed by 5 bases and J by 0 bases, 16 bases remained unmatched. There are 18 residues in the CDR3. CDR1 and CDR2 (germline): SGHVS, FQNEAQ. DNA of the CDR3: TGTGCCAGCAGCCCGGTGAGGACGGGACTACTTAGCTCCTACGAGCAGTACTTC. This gives the protein CASSPVRTGLLSSYEQYF.

The genes are TRBV5-6 and TRBJ2-7; D not certain. The CDR3 is 15 residues long. Between the trimmed V and J ends, which lost 0 bases and 2 bases, there was a span of 12 bases. Germline V gene data show CDR1 as SGHDT and CDR2 as YYEEEE. In DNA form, the CDR3 reads TGTGCCAGCAGCTTGGCGGGTCTCCCACCCTACGAGCAGTACTTC. It is translated as CASSLAGLPPYEQYF.

The rearrangement links TRBV5-6 to TRBJ2-1; 7 bases agree with TRBD2. Germline V gene lookup returns CDR1 SGHDT and CDR2 YYEEEE. Trimming at V came to 0 bases and at J to 5 bases, leaving 11 bases not matched to a gene. The CDR3 is 17 residues long. The CDR3 sequence is CASSLVRASGFHNEQFF. In DNA form, the CDR3 reads TGTGCCAGCAGCTTGGTTCGGGCTAGCGGTTTTCACAATGAGCAGTTCTTC.

The chain links TRBV18 to TRBJ2-7; 10 bases align to TRBD1. Germline-derived CDR1 and CDR2 are KGHSH and LQKENI. The length of the CDR3 is 15 residues. The V and J ends lost 4 bases and 5 bases, in that order; junction bases with no gene match: 8. The CDR3 region has the DNA TGTGCCAGCTCACTCAGCTCAGGGACAGGGGACGAGCAGTACTTC. Its translation is CASSLSSGTGDEQYF.

The chain carries TRBV18 and TRBJ2-1; 7 bases agree with TRBD1. The germline CDR1 and CDR2 sequences are KGHSH and LQKENI. J was trimmed by 4 bases and V by 4 bases; bases with no gene match: 10. CDR3 length: 16 residues. The CDR3 loop reads CASSQLTGPLYNEQFF. DNA of the CDR3: TGTGCCAGCTCACAACTGACAGGGCCCCTTTACAATGAGCAGTTCTTC.

The rearrangement links TRBV3-1 (or the pseudogene TRBV3-2) to TRBJ1-2; the match to TRBD1 covers 7 bases. J gave up 7 bases and V 0 bases, and 5 bases lay outside the gene matches. Germline-derived CDR1 and CDR2 are LGHDT and YNNKEL (reference sequence). This CDR3 is 14 amino acids long. The CDR3 DNA follows: TGTGCCAGCAGCCAAGAGGGGACAGACTTTGGCTACACCTTC. Translation gives CASSQEGTDFGYTF.

This clone was observed once. This rearrangement joins TRBV3-1 (or the pseudogene TRBV3-2) to TRBJ2-1, with 10 positions matching TRBD1. This CDR3 spans 15 amino acids. Trimming removed 8 bases from V and 3 bases from J; junction bases left unmatched: 7. CDR1 and CDR2 from the germline V gene are LGHDT and YNNKEL (reference sequence). The CDR3 DNA reads as TGTGCCAGCTCCAGCTGGACAGGGGGCTACAATGAGCAGTTCTTC. Translation gives CASSSWTGGYNEQFF.

The rearrangement links TRBV18 to TRBJ2-1; D might be TRBD2 (5 bases). CDR3 length: 13 amino acids. The germline V and J ends were trimmed by 1 base and 15 bases, with 16 bases remaining between them. The germline CDR1 and CDR2 sequences are KGHSH and LQKENI. CDR3 sequence: CASSPLEAERPFF. The CDR3 DNA is TGTGCCAGCTCACCACTGGAAGCGGAGCGGCCGTTCTTC.

The chain employs TRBV6-6 and TRBJ1-2, with 10 bases matching TRBD1. J lost 5 bases, V lost 4 bases, and 1 base had no gene match. In germline, CDR1 is MNHNY, CDR2 SVGAGI (reference sequence). CDR3 length: 13 residues. The DNA for the CDR3 is TGTGCCAGCAGTTCGGACAGGGGGTATGGCTACACCTTC. This gives the protein CASSSDRGYGYTF.